Following are 29 T cell receptor beta chains from one sample sequenced in a study of post-analysis software for immune sequencing data. Unique molecular identifiers had been added to the TCR beta cDNA libraries. TCRdb processed the PCR reads anew with MiXCR; each CDR3 protein has one entry. This sample has hundreds of thousands of distinct CDR3 sequences, with roughly 27% found just once. The antigens these receptors bind are not known. Study results and caveats: Compared with controls, patients had more of about 5 TRBV segments, including TRBV5-6, TRBV5-1 and TRBV20-1.

Specimen: blood. The receptors come from a girl aged 10-17 years with multiple sclerosis.

Concerning this clonotype: One end of the junction varies from germline; a read error may be responsible. J is TRBJ2-2 and V is TRBV7-2; 9 nucleotides align to TRBD2. The germline V gene encodes CDR1 SGHTA and CDR2 FQGNSA. CDR3 length: 14 residues. CDR3 protein: CASSRSGSPGELFF. Written as DNA, the CDR3 is TGTGCCAGCAGCCGTAGCGGGAGTCCCGGGGAACTGTTTTTT.

The chain joins TRBV13 to TRBJ1-2; a possible D gene is TRBD1 (5 bases). V was shortened by 0 bases and J by 4 bases, with 12 bases between the two germline ends. Germline assignment: CDR1 PRHDT and CDR2 FYEKMQ (reference sequence). The length of the CDR3 is 15 residues. CDR3: CASSLGAGVGYGYTF. The CDR3 DNA is TGTGCCAGCAGCTTAGGCGCGGGGGTAGGCTATGGCTACACCTTC.

The rearrangement joins TRBV20-1 to TRBJ1-1; possible D gene TRBD1, 5 bases. The CDR3 has 15 amino acids. Germline CDR1 is DFQATT and CDR2 is SNEGSKA (reference sequence). V dropped 5 bases and J dropped 4 bases, with 20 bases sitting between them. The CDR3 here is CSASHGASQGTEAFF. The CDR3 region has the DNA TGCAGTGCTTCCCACGGGGCCTCGCAGGGCACTGAAGCTTTCTTT.

In its sample, this clonotype was seen a few times. The chain carries TRBV29-1 and TRBJ1-2; a possible D gene is TRBD1 (5 bases). The CDR3 contains 13 residues. V lost 7 bases and J lost 6, with 18 bases in between. Germline values: CDR1 SQVTM, CDR2 ANQGSEA. CDR3: CSALRQPRDGYTF. Here the CDR3 DNA reads TGCAGCGCCCTTCGACAGCCGCGGGATGGCTACACCTTC.

V usage is TRBV6-6 and J usage is TRBJ1-2; TRBD1 might be the D (6 bases). This CDR3 region has 17 residues. Germline CDR1 is MNHNY and CDR2 is SVGAGI (reference sequence). Deletions cut 6 bases from V and 5 bases from J, with 25 bases between. The CDR3 sequence is CASSPARGGAGGYGYTF. CDR3 DNA sequence: TGTGCCAGCAGCCCCGCCAGGGGAGGGGCAGGAGGGTATGGCTACACCTTC.

Only a few counts were recorded for this clonotype. The chain combines TRBV29-1 with TRBJ2-4, with D possibly matching TRBD2 (5 bases). The germline gives CDR1 SQVTM, CDR2 ANQGSEA. V gave up 4 bases and J gave up 8 bases, with 9 bases separating them. The CDR3 is 11 residues long. CDR3 in amino acids: CSVGPRDIQYF. CDR3 DNA: TGCAGCGTTGGTCCGAGGGACATTCAGTACTTC.

The CDR3 is CSAPPAGSWYQETQYF. The CDR3, as DNA: TGCAGTGCTCCACCCGCGGGGTCGTGGTACCAAGAGACCCAGTACTTC. The chain recombines TRBV20-1 with TRBJ2-5, with a possible D match to TRBD2 (6 bases). This CDR3 contains 16 residues. The V gene lost 5 bases and the J gene lost 0 bases, with 19 bases spanning the gap. The germline V gene has CDR1 DFQATT and CDR2 SNEGSKA (reference sequence).

The rearrangement uses TRBV7-2 and TRBJ2-4; possibly TRBD1 for D (6 bases). The CDR3 runs 14 residues. Trimming took off 1 base at V and 3 bases at J, with 7 bases between the two ends. Germline CDR1 and CDR2: SGHTA and FQGNSA. The CDR3 DNA is TGTGCCAGCAGCTTAGGGACAGACAAAAACATTCAGTACTTC. As protein: CASSLGTDKNIQYF.

V is TRBV10-3 and J is TRBJ1-1, with D possibly matching TRBD1 (5 bases). V was pared by 4 bases and J by 6 bases, with 12 bases between. The germline V gene has CDR1 ENHRY and CDR2 SYGVKD. The CDR3 is 13 residues long. The CDR3 nucleotides are TGTGCCATCAGTGGCCGGGGGGACGCTGAAGCTTTCTTT. Translating it yields CAISGRGDAEAFF.

The chain uses TRBV15 and TRBJ1-5; D unresolved. This CDR3 region has 12 residues. Germline V CDR1 and CDR2: LNHNV, YYDKDF (reference sequence). V lost 2 bases, J lost 7 bases, and 6 bases lay in between. CDR3 nucleotides: TGTGCCACCAGCAGAAGTTACCAGCCCCAGCATTTT. This codes for CATSRSYQPQHF.

This clonotype was counted only a few times. This chain links TRBV10-3 with TRBJ1-5, with D possibly being TRBD1 (5 bases). V dropped 10 bases and J dropped 0 bases, with 19 bases sitting between them. The CDR3 has 16 amino acids. Looked up from germline, CDR1 is ENHRY and CDR2 is SYGVKD. Here the CDR3 reads CATGTGPSNSNQPQHF. The DNA for the CDR3 is TGTGCCACCGGGACCGGGCCCTCTAATAGCAATCAGCCCCAGCATTTT.

This clonotype has just a few counts. This sequence joins TRBV3-1 and TRBJ1-2; the D gene is possibly TRBD1 (6 bases). V was pared by 6 bases and J by 1 base, with 12 bases between. This CDR3 is 14 amino acids long. Germline loops: CDR1 LGHDT, CDR2 YNNKEL (reference sequence). As DNA, the CDR3 is TGTGCCAGCAGAGACGACAGGTTTAACTATGGCTACACCTTC. Its protein is CASRDDRFNYGYTF.

The V call is TRBV19, the J call TRBJ2-5; the D gene is possibly TRBD2 (6 bases). This CDR3 is built from 18 residues. From germline, CDR1 is LNHDA and CDR2 SQIVND (reference sequence). Trimming left V 4 bases short and J 0 bases short, with 21 bases between. CDR3 loop: CASSTTNSRWGDQETQYF. The CDR3 DNA reads TGTGCCAGTAGTACAACTAACTCACGCTGGGGGGACCAAGAGACCCAGTACTTC.

This clonotype was counted only a few times. In nucleotides, the CDR3 is TGTGCCACCAGCTCCCGGGGACTAGCGGGGGTGGATGAGCAGTTCTTC. Its translation is CATSSRGLAGVDEQFF. The chain combines TRBV15 with TRBJ2-1; 14 bases fit TRBD2. Germline-derived CDR1 and CDR2 are LNHNV and YYDKDF (reference sequence). The CDR3 extends over 16 amino acids. J was trimmed by 8 bases and V by 5 bases; bases with no gene match: 8.

As to this clonotype: Being one base from a much bigger clone, this may be a read error. The chain carries TRBV6-1 and TRBJ1-1, with 7 bases lining up with TRBD1. The CDR3 has 13 residues. Germline V gives CDR1 MNHNS, CDR2 SASEGT. The CDR3 is CASRGQINTGAFF. CDR3 in DNA: TGTGCCAGCAGGGGACAGATAAACACTGGAGCTTTCTTT.

J is TRBJ2-1 and V is TRBV24-1; D tentatively fits TRBD1 or TRBD2 (7 bases each). Germline lookup yields CDR1 KGHDR and CDR2 SFDVKD. This CDR3 spans 13 amino acids. Trimming pared 3 bases from V and 9 bases from J, leaving 11 bases between. CDR3 sequence reads: CATSDPGGVEQFF. The CDR3, as DNA: TGTGCCACCAGTGATCCAGGGGGGGTTGAGCAGTTCTTC.

CDR3 nucleotide sequence: TGCAGTGCTAGGGGCTACAGGAGATCGGACGGCTACACCTTC. It translates to CSARGYRRSDGYTF. J is TRBJ1-2 and V is TRBV20-1; possibly TRBD1 for D (5 bases). The CDR3 runs to 14 residues. Trimming took off 3 bases at V and 8 bases at J, with 19 bases between the two ends. Per germline, CDR1 DFQATT and CDR2 SNEGSKA (reference sequence).

This chain joins TRBV15 and TRBJ2-7, with 13 bases that match TRBD2. The germline V gene encodes CDR1 LNHNV and CDR2 YYDKDF (reference sequence). V gave up 1 base and J gave up 3 bases; unmatched junction bases: 6. CDR3 length: 17 residues. In DNA form, the CDR3 reads TGTGCCACCAGCAGAGGACCGGGACTAGCGGGATTCTACGAGCAGTACTTC. Protein: CATSRGPGLAGFYEQYF.

A word on this clonotype: One end of the junction fails to match germline, which may point to a read error. J is TRBJ1-1 and V is TRBV20-1, with a weak D call TRBD1 (5 bases). This CDR3 has 13 amino acids. Germline CDR1 reads DFQATT; CDR2 reads SNEGSKA (reference sequence). CDR3 in DNA: TGCAGTGTTAGACTGTCCAGGGACACTGAAGCTTTCTTT. It codes for CSVRLSRDTEAFF.

The CDR3 bases are TGTGCCAGCAGCTCGGGGACAGGGGTAGGGCAGCCCCAGCATTTT. The encoded protein is CASSSGTGVGQPQHF. The V and J genes are TRBV7-2 and TRBJ1-5; TRBD1 matches 10 bases. V lost 4 bases to trimming and J lost 7 bases; unmatched junction nucleotides: 7. This CDR3 is built from 15 residues. Per the germline V gene, CDR1 is SGHTA and CDR2 is FQGNSA.

Only a few counts were recorded for this clonotype. The rearrangement joins TRBV6-2 or TRBV6-3 to TRBJ1-2, with 8 bases lining up with TRBD1. Germline CDR1 MNHEY, CDR2 SVGEGT. J was trimmed by 8 bases and V by 8 bases; bases with no gene match: 10. The CDR3 consists of 13 residues. The CDR3: CASGRDRQSGYTF. The DNA for the CDR3 is TGTGCCAGCGGTCGGGACAGGCAATCGGGCTACACCTTC.

The chain joins TRBV4-3 to TRBJ1-6, with D unresolved. The CDR3 is 16 amino acids. Germline values: CDR1 LGHNA, CDR2 YSLEER. Trimming shortened V by 4 bases and J by 3 bases, and 13 bases separated the two germline ends. The CDR3 protein is CASSPVRILYNSPLHF. CDR3 DNA sequence: TGCGCCAGCAGCCCCGTCCGGATCCTCTATAATTCACCCCTCCACTTT.

This clonotype came up a few times. The chain is built from TRBV4-2 and TRBJ2-3; TRBD2 matches at 14 bases. CDR1 and CDR2 from the germline V gene are LGHNA and YNFKEQ. Germline trimming cut 6 bases from V and 4 bases from J; bases unmatched to any gene: 9. The CDR3 has 17 residues. The CDR3, as DNA: TGTGCCAGCAGTTCTTTAGGGACTAGCGGGGGCTCAGATACGCAGTATTTT. This sequence encodes CASSSLGTSGGSDTQYF.

The chain recombines TRBV7-9 with TRBJ2-5, with 8 bases fitting TRBD2. J was trimmed by 5 bases and V by 5 bases; bases with no gene match: 19. This CDR3 region has 18 residues. CDR1 SEHNR and CDR2 FQNEAQ come from the germline V gene (reference sequence). CDR3 sequence (DNA): TGTGCCAGCAGCGCGAAGAGAAGCGGGAGAGGTGGTTTGGAGACCCAGTACTTC. It codes for CASSAKRSGRGGLETQYF.

This clonotype was observed a few times. CDR3 DNA: TGTGCCAGCAGTTACTCGAGAGGTGGCAGGGCCACCTATGGCTACACCTTC. As protein: CASSYSRGGRATYGYTF. The chain employs TRBV6-5 and TRBJ1-2, with D possibly TRBD1 on 5 matching bases. Germline assignment: CDR1 MNHEY and CDR2 SVGAGI. This CDR3 region has 17 residues. Trimming removed 0 bases at V and 4 bases at J, with 18 bases between.

V is TRBV7-9 and J is TRBJ1-1; D gene ambiguous. This CDR3 comprises 12 residues. Per the germline V gene, CDR1 is SEHNR and CDR2 is FQNEAQ (reference sequence). The V end was cut by 6 bases, the J end by 0 bases, with 5 bases between. The CDR3 region has the DNA TGTGCCAGCAGTACGGTGAACACTGAAGCTTTCTTT. Translating it yields CASSTVNTEAFF.

This clonotype appeared a few times. The chain employs TRBV5-5 and TRBJ2-7; 10 positions match TRBD2. Losses at the gene ends were 4 bases for V and 3 bases for J; bases not matched to a gene: 7. There are 15 residues in the CDR3. Germline V CDR1 and CDR2: SGHKS, YYEKEE (reference sequence). CDR3 nucleotide sequence: TGTGCCAGCAGCCAATCCGGGACTAGCGTCTACGAGCAGTACTTC. Encoded protein: CASSQSGTSVYEQYF. Combining the CDR3 with reference TRBV5-5 and TRBJ2-7 gives the whole variable domain DAGVTQSPTHLIKTRGQQVTLRCSPISGHKSVSWYQQVLGQGPQFIFQYYEKEERGRGNFPDRFSARQFPNYSSELNVNALLLGDSALYLCASSQSGTSVYEQYFGPGTRLTVT.

This clonotype showed up just a few times. The rearrangement uses TRBV12-3 or TRBV12-4 and TRBJ2-5; 8 bases are a match to TRBD1. This CDR3 has 15 amino acids. J was trimmed by 5 bases and V by 10 bases; bases with no gene match: 15. The CDR3 coding sequence is TGTGCCAACAGGGAGACAGGGGCCCTTAGGGAGACCCAGTACTTC. The encoded protein is CANRETGALRETQYF.

The chain has TRBV5-6 and TRBJ2-1; the D gene is possibly TRBD2 (7 bases). Trimming pared 0 bases from V and 2 bases from J, leaving 15 bases between. Germline V gene data show CDR1 as SGHDT and CDR2 as YYEEEE. The length of the CDR3 is 17 residues. The DNA of the CDR3 is TGTGCCAGCAGCTTGGTAATTCGCGGGGGCGCCTACAATGAGCAGTTCTTC. Its protein is CASSLVIRGGAYNEQFF. Using reference TRBV5-6 and TRBJ2-1 for the parts outside the CDR3, the full variable domain is DAGVTQSPTHLIKTRGQQVTLRCSPKSGHDTVSWYQQALGQGPQFIFQYYEEEERQRGNFPDRFSGHQFPNYSSELNVNALLLGDSALYLCASSLVIRGGAYNEQFFGPGTRLTVL.